This entry features one T cell receptor (beta chain) sequence. Trimming shortened V by 2 bases and J by 6 bases, and 13 bases separated the two germline ends. The germline V gene has CDR1 MGHDK and CDR2 SYGVNS. This CDR3 is built from 14 residues. The entry originates in a study of blood T cell repertoires in COVID-19. Sequenced by immunoSEQ multiplex PCR; TCRdb stores in-frame clones only, minus some. Here the sample spans hundreds of thousands of clones, around 90% being singletons. The chain links TRBV25-1 to TRBJ1-1; D is perhaps TRBD1 (6 bases). Material for sequencing was peripheral blood. The receptor's source is a woman between 45 and 65 years old who had recovered from COVID-19. The CDR3 nucleotides are TGTGCCAGCAGTGAAACAGGGTGGGGGCCTGAAGCTTTCTTT. It yields the protein CASSETGWGPEAFF.